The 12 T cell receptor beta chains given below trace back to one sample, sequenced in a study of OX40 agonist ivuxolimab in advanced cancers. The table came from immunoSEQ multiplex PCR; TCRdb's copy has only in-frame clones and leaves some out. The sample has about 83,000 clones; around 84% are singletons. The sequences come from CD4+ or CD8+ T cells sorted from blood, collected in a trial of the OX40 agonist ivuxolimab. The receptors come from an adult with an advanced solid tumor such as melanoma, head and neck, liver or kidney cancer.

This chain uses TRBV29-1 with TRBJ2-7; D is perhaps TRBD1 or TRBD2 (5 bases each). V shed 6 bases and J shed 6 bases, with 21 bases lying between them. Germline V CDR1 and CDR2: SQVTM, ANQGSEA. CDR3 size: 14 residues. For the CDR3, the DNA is TGCAGCGTAGAGAGAGGGACCGCCGGAGCCGAGCAGTACTTC. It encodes CSVERGTAGAEQYF.

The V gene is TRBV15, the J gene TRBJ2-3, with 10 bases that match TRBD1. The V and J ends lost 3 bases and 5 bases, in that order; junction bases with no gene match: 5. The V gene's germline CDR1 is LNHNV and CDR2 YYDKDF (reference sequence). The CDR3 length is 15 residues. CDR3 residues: CATSSLGQGVDTQYF. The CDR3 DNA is TGTGCCACCAGCAGCTTAGGACAGGGGGTAGATACGCAGTATTTT.

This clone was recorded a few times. The CDR3 reads CASRTSYNEQFF. CDR3 DNA: TGTGCCAGCAGGACTAGCTACAATGAGCAGTTCTTC. The V gene is TRBV6-5, the J gene TRBJ2-1, with a tentative D call TRBD2 (6 bases). This CDR3 is built from 12 residues. Germline loops: CDR1 MNHEY, CDR2 SVGAGI. V shed 6 bases and J shed 3 bases, with 6 bases lying between them.

In DNA form, the CDR3 reads TGTGCCAGTAGTAGTTACCAGGTCCAAGAGACCCAGTACTTC. Translated: CASSSYQVQETQYF. J is TRBJ2-5 and V is TRBV19; D is ambiguous. Trimming stripped 4 bases from V and 1 base from J, with 10 bases between. Germline V gene data show CDR1 as LNHDA and CDR2 as SQIVND (reference sequence). This CDR3 contains 14 residues.

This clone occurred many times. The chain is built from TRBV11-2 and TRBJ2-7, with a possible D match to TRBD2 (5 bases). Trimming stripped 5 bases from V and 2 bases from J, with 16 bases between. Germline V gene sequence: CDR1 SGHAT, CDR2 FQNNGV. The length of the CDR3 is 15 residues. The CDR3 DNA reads TGTGCCAGCAGCGGTGGGAGCGTCGGTCCCTACGAGCAGTACTTC. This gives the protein CASSGGSVGPYEQYF. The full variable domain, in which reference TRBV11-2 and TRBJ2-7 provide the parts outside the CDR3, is EAGVAQSPRYKIIEKRQSVAFWCNPISGHATLYWYQQILGQGPKLLIQFQNNGVVDDSQLPKDRFSAERLKGVDSTLKIQPAKLEDSAVYLCASSGGSVGPYEQYFGPGTRLTVT.

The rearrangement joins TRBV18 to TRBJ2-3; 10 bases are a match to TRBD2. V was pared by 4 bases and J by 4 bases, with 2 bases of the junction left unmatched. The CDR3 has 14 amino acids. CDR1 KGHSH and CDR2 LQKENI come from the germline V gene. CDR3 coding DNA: TGTGCCAGCTCACAAGGGACTAGCGCAGATACGCAGTATTTT. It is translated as CASSQGTSADTQYF.

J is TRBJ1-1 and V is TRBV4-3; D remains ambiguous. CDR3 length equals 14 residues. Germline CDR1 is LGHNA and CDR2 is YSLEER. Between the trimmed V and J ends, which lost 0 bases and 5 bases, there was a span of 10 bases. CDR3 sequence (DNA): TGCGCCAGCAGCCAAGATTGGAGGGAGACTGAAGCTTTCTTT. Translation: CASSQDWRETEAFF.

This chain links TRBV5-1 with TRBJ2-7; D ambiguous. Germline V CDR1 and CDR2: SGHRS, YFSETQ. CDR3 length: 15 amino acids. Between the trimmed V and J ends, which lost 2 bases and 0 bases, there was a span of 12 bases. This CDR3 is CASSFSGLSSYEQYF. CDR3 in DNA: TGCGCCAGCAGCTTCTCTGGGCTTTCCTCCTACGAGCAGTACTTC.

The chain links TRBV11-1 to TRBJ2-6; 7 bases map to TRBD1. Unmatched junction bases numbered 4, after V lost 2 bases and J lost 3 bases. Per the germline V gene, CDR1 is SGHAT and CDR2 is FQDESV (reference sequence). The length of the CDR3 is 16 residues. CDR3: CASSLPRQGGANVLTF. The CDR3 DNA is TGTGCCAGCAGCTTACCCCGACAGGGTGGGGCCAACGTCCTGACTTTC.

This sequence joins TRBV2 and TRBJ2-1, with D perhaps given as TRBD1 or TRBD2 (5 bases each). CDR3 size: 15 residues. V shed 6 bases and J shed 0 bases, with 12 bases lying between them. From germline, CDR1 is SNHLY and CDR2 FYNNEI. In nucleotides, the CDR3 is TGTGCCAGCAGGAAGGGACGGGGCTCCTACAATGAGCAGTTCTTC. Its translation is CASRKGRGSYNEQFF. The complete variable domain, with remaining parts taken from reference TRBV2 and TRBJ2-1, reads EPEVTQTPSHQVTQMGQEVILRCVPISNHLYFYWYRQILGQKVEFLVSFYNNEISEKSEIFDDQFSVERPDGSNFTLKIRSTKLEDSAMYFCASRKGRGSYNEQFFGPGTRLTVL.

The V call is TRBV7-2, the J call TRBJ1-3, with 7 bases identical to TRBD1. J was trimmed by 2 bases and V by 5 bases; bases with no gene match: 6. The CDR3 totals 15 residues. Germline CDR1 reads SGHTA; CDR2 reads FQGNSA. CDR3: CASSVGGTAGNTIYF. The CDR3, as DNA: TGTGCCAGCAGCGTCGGTGGGACAGCTGGAAACACCATATATTTT.

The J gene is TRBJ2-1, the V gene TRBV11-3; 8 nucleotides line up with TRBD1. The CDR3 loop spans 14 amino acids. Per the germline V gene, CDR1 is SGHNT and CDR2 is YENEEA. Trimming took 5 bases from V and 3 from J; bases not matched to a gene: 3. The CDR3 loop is CASSPGQGYNEQFF. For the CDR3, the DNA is TGTGCCAGCAGCCCAGGACAGGGCTACAATGAGCAGTTCTTC.